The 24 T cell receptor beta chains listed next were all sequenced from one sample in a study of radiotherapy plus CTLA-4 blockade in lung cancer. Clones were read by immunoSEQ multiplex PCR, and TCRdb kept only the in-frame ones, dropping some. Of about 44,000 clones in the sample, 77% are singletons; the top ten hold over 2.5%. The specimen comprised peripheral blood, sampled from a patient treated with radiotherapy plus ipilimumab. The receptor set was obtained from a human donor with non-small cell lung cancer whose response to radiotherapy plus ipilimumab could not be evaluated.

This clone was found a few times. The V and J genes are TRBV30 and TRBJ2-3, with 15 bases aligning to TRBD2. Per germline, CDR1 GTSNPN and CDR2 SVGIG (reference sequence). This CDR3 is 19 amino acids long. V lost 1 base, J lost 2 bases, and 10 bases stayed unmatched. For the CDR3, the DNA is TGTGCCTGGAGTGCAACCCGGACTAGCGGGAGGGCCCTCACAGATACGCAGTATTTT. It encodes CAWSATRTSGRALTDTQYF.

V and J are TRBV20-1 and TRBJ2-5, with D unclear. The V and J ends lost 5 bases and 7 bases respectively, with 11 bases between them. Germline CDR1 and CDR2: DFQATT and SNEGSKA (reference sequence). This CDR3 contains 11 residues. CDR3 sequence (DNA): TGCAGTGCTCGACCGACATGGACCCAGTACTTC. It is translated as CSARPTWTQYF.

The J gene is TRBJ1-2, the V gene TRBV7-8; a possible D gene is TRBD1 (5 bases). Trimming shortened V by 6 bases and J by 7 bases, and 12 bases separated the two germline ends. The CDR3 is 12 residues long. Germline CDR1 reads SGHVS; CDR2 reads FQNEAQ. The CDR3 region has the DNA TGTGCCAGCAGGGGACTTGAGCGTGGCTACACCTTC. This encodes CASRGLERGYTF. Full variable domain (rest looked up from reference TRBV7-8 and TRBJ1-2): GAGVSQSPRYKVAKRGQDVALRCDPISGHVSLFWYQQALGQGPEFLTYFQNEAQLDKSGLPSDRFFAERPEGSVSTLKIQRTQQEDSAVYLCASRGLERGYTFGSGTRLTVV.

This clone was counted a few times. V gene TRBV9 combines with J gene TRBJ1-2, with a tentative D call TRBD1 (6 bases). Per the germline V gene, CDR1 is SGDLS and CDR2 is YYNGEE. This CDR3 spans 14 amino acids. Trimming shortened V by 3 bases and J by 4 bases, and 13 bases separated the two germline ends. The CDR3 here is CASSGGQGFYGYTF. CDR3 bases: TGTGCCAGCAGCGGGGGTCAGGGGTTCTATGGCTACACCTTC.

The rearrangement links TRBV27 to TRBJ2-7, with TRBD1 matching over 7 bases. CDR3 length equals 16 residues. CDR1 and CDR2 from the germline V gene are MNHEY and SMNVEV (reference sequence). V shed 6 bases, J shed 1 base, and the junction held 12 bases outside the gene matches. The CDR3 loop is CASRTPRTGRSYEQYF. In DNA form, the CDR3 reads TGTGCCAGCAGAACCCCTCGGACAGGCCGATCCTACGAGCAGTACTTC.

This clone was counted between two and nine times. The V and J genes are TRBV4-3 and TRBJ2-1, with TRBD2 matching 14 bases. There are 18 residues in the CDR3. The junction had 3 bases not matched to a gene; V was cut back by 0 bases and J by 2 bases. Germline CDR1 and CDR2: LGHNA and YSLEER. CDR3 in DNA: TGCGCCAGCAGCCAAGACAGGGGACTAGCGGGGGCCTACAATGAGCAGTTCTTC. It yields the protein CASSQDRGLAGAYNEQFF.

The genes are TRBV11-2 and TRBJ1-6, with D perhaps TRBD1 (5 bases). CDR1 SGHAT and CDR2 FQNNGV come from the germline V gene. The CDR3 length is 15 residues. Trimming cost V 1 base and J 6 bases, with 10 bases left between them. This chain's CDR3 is CASSLVTGFNSPLHF. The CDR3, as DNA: TGTGCCAGCAGCTTAGTTACAGGCTTTAATTCACCCCTCCACTTT.

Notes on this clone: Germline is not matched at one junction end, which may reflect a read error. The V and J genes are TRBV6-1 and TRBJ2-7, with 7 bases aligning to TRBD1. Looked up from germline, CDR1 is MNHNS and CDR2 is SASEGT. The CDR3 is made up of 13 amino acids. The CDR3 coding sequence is TGTGCCAGCAGTGAAGTCGTGGGGCCGGGACAGCTCTTC. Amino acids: CASSEVVGPGQLF.

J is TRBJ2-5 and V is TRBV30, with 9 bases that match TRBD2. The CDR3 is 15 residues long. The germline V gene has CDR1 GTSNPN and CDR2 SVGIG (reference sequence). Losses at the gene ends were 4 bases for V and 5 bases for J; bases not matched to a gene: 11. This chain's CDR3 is CAWNRIAGAGETQYF. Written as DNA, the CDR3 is TGTGCCTGGAACCGGATAGCGGGAGCGGGGGAGACCCAGTACTTC.

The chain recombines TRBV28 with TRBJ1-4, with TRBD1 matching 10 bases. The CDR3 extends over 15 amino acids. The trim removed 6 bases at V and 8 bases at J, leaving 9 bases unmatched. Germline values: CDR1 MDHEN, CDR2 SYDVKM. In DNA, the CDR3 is TGTGCCAGCAGCTCAAACGACAGGGGGCGAGAAAAACTGTTTTTT. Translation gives CASSSNDRGREKLFF.

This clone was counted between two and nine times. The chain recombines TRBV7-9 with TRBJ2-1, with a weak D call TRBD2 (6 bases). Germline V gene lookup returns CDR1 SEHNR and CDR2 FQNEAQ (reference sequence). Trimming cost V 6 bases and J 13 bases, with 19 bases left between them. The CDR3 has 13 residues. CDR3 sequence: CASSASGTHLQFF. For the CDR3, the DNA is TGTGCCAGCAGTGCCTCCGGGACTCATTTACAGTTCTTC.

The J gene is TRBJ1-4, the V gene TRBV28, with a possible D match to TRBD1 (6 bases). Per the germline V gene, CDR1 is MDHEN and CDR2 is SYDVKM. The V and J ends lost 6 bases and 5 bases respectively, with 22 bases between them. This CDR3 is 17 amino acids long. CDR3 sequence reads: CASSRKFTGRPNEKLFF. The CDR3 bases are TGTGCCAGCAGCCGCAAATTCACAGGGCGACCGAATGAAAAACTGTTTTTT. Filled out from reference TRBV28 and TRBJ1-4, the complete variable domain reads DVKVTQSSRYLVKRTGEKVFLECVQDMDHENMFWYRQDPGLGLRLIYFSYDVKMKEKGDIPEGYSVSREKKERFSLILESASTNQTSMYLCASSRKFTGRPNEKLFFGSGTQLSVL.

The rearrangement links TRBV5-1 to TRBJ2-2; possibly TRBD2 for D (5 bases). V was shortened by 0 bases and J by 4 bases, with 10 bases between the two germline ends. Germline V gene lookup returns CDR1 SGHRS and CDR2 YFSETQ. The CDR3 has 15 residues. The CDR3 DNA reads TGCGCCAGCAGCTTGGTCCCGGGGAGCACCGGGGAGCTGTTTTTT. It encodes CASSLVPGSTGELFF.

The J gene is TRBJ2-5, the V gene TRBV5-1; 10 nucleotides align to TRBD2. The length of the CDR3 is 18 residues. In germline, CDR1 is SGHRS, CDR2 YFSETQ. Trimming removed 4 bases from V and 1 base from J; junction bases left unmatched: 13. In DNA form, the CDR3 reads TGCGCCAGCAGCACTATTCCGGATTCTAGCGGGGGCCAAGAGACCCAGTACTTC. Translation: CASSTIPDSSGGQETQYF.

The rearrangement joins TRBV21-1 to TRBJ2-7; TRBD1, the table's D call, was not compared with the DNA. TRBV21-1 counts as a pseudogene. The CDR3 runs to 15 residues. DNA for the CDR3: TGTGCCAGCAGCAAAGCCCCCAGTCTTTTCTACGAGCAGTACTTC. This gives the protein CASSKAPSLFYEQYF.

In DNA, the CDR3 is TGTGCCAGCAGTTCTCCCGGAAGGGGGCGGCCTGAAGCTTTCTTT. Amino acid sequence: CASSSPGRGRPEAFF. The chain is built from TRBV6-5 and TRBJ1-1, with 7 bases lining up with TRBD1. Trimming removed 4 bases from V and 6 bases from J; junction bases left unmatched: 11. The CDR3 is made up of 15 amino acids. Germline values: CDR1 MNHEY, CDR2 SVGAGI.

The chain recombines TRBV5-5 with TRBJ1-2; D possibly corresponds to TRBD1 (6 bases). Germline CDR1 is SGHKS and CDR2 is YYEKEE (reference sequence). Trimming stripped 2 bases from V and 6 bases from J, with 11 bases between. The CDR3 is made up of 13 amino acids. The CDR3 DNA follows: TGTGCCAGCAGCTTCAACAGGGCGAATGGCTACACCTTC. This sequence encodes CASSFNRANGYTF.

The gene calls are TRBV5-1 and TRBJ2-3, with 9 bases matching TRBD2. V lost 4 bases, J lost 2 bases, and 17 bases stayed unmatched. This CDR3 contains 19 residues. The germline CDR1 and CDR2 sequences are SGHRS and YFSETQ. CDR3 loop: CASSTRRRAGGQTTDTQYF. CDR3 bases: TGCGCCAGCAGCACTAGAAGAAGGGCGGGGGGGCAGACCACAGATACGCAGTATTTT.

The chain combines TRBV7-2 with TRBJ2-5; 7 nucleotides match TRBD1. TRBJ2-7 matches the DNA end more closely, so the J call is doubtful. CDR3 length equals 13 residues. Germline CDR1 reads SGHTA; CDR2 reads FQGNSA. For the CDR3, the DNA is TGTGCCAGCAGCAGGGACAGAACCTACGAGCAGTACTTC. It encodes CASSRDRTYEQYF.

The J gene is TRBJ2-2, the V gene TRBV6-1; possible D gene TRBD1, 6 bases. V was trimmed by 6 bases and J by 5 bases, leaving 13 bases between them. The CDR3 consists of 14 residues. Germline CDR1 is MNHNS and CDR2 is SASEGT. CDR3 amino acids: CASRGARGTGELFF. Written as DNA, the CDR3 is TGTGCCAGCAGGGGGGCCAGGGGAACCGGGGAGCTGTTTTTT.

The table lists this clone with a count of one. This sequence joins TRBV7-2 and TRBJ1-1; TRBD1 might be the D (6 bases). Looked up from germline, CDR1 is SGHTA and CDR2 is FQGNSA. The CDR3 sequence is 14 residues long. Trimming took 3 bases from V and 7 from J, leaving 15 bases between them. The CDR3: CASSFHQGTIEAFF. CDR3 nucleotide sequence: TGTGCCAGCAGCTTCCATCAGGGGACAATTGAAGCTTTCTTT.

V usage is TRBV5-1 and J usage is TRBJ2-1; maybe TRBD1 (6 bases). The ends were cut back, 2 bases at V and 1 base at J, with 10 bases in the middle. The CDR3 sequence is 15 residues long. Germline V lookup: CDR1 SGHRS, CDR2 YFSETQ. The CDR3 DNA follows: TGCGCCAGCAGCTTAGGGGGTACATCCTACAATGAGCAGTTCTTC. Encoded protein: CASSLGGTSYNEQFF.

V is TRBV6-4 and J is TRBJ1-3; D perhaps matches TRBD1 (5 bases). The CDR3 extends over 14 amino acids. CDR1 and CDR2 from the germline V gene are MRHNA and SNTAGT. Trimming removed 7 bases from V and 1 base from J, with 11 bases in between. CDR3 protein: CASIQGLSGNTIYF. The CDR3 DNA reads TGTGCCAGCATCCAGGGCTTGTCTGGAAACACCATATATTTT.

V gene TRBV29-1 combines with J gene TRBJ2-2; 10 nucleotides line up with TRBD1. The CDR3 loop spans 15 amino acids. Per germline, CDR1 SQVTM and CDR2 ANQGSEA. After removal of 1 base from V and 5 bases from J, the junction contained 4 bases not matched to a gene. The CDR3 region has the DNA TGCAGCGTTGAAGGGGACAGGGGTTGGACCGGGGAGCTGTTTTTT. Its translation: CSVEGDRGWTGELFF.